This T cell receptor (beta chain) was captured by sequencing in a study of T cells in Graves' hyperthyroidism and ophthalmopathy. This clonotype was observed at least ten times. TCR beta CDR3 regions were amplified from RNA. In the first-round RT-PCR of the TCR CDR3, the HTBI primer set was used. TCRdb passed the multiplex PCR reads through MiXCR, listing each CDR3 protein once. The data hold approximately 430,000 distinct CDR3 sequences, with 15% to 18% observed a single time. V was pared by 2 bases and J by 3 bases, with 13 bases between. Germline V gene sequence: CDR1 KGHSH, CDR2 LQKENI. The CDR3 runs 15 residues.

This receptor was obtained from a woman aged 18-29 years with Graves' hyperthyroidism. V usage is TRBV18 and J usage is TRBJ1-2; perhaps TRBD1 as D (6 bases). Source material: blood. Written as DNA, the CDR3 is TGTGCCAGCTCACCAAGGGGGGATTCCGACTATGGCTACACCTTC. Translating it yields CASSPRGDSDYGYTF.